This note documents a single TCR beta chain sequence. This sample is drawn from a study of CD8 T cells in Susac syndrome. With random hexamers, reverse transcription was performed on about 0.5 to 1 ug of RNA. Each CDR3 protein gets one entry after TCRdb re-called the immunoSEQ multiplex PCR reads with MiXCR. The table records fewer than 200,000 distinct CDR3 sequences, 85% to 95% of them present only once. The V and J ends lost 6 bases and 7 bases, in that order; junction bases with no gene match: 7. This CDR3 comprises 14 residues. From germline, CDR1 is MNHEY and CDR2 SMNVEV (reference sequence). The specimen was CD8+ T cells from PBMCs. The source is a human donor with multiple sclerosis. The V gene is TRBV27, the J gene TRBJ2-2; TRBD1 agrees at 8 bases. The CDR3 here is CASSPGQEIGELFF. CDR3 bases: TGTGCCAGCAGCCCGGGACAGGAGATCGGGGAGCTGTTTTTT.